This TCR beta chain emerged from a study of blood T cell repertoires in COVID-19 (dated by TCRdb to 2020 to 2022). About the study as a whole: Samples covering the acute and convalescent phases of COVID-19 were provided by collaborators in the United States, Italy and Spain. Where HLA class I and class II types were available, the types were taken from metadata supplied by the sample provider, not from assay-based typing. Deeply sampled blood TCRbeta repertoires from subjects exposed to, actively infected with, or recovered from COVID-19 were included in the dataset. The samples were drawn from two sources: the first 160 participants of the ongoing ImmuneRACE study, and 1,000 to 1,500 subjects contributed by 6 global collaborators. The prospective study material was composed of cDNA or gDNA derived from T cells, B-cell-depleted T cells, or PBMCs. The sample metadata nearly always contained a de-identified subject ID, COVID-19 status, age in years and sex. The repertoires were released in a freely available public database intended as a resource for research on the immune response to SARS-CoV-2. The full study reports these points: Clinical and demographic metadata were provided uncurated, with the amount varying by source and participant.

A note on this clone: Its antigen is not yet known. One base away there is no much larger clone; base qualities are not given.

TCRbeta CDR3 regions were amplified from genomic DNA by means of the immunoSEQ Assay, a bias-controlled multiplex PCR. In the paper's pipeline: The number of nucleated cells in each sample was estimated by amplification of reference gene primers within the assay. To quantify the absolute abundance of each unique TCRbeta CDR3 rearrangement, sequence reads were collapsed and filtered. Productive Simpson clonality was computed per sample as the square root of Simpson's diversity index over productive rearrangements. TCRdb stores this immuneACCESS table with in-frame sequences only. Part of the clones is absent; in the studies checked, under half of the shortfall reflects unresolved V genes, and no reason is known for the rest. From that table come the V and J calls and clone size; the DNA was used to work out D and trimming. The sample has some 160,000 clones on record, 80% to 85% of them singletons. Of the sample, approximately 10% falls within the top ten clones.

The CDR3 spans 17 residues, from the cysteine through the phenylalanine. Only the CDR3 DNA stays, 51 bases, in frame from base 1. V lost 1 base and J lost 1 base, and the count of bases not matched to a germline gene is 3. CDR1 and CDR2 were assigned from the germline V gene as SGHVS and FNYEAQ. Each collaborating institution followed its own protocols to collect whole blood in K2EDTA tubes. For TCRbeta analysis, collaborators shipped samples in one of three forms: frozen whole blood, isolated PBMCs, or DNA extracted from either of those sample types. Source material: peripheral blood. Recombination connected TRBV7-6 to TRBJ2-1; 11 middle bases align to TRBD2. This TCR came from a man between 65 and 85 years old with active or convalescent COVID-19. The nucleotide sequence reads TGTGCCAGCAGCTTAGGGACTAGCGGGCCTTCCTACAATGAGCAGTTCTTC. Its protein product is CASSLGTSGPSYNEQFF.